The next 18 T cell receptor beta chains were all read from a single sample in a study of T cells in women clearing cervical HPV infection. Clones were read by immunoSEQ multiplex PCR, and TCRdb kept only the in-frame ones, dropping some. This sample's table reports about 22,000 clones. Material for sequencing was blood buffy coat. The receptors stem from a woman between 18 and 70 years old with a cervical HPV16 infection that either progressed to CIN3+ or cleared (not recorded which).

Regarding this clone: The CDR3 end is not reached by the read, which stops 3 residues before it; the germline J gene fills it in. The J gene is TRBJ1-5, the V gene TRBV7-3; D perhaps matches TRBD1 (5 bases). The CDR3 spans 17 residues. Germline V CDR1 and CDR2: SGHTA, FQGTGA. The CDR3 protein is CASSLGTAVQFTDPQHF. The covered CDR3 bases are TGTGCCAGCAGCTTAGGGACTGCGGTCCAATTCACAGATCCC.

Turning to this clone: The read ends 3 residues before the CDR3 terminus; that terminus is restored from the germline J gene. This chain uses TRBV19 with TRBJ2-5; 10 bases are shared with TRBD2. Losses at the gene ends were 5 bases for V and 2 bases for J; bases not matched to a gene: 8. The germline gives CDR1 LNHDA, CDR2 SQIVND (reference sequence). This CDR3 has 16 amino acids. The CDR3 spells CASSPIRTSGQETQYF. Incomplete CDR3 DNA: TGTGCCAGTAGTCCCATCCGGACTAGCGGACAAGAGACC. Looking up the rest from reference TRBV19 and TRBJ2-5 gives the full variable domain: DGGITQSPKYLFRKEGQNVTLSCEQNLNHDAMYWYRQDPGQGLRLIYYSQIVNDFQKGDIAEGYSVSREKKESFPLTVTSAQKNPTAFYLCASSPIRTSGQETQYFGPGTRLLVL.

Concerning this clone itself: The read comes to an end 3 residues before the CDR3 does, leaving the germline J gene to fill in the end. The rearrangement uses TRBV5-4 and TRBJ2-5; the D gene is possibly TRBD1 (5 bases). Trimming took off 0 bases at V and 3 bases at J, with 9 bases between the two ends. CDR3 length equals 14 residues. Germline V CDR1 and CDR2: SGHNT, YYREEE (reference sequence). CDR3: CASSLVGREETQYF. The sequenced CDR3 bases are TGTGCCAGCAGCTTGGTCGGCAGGGAAGAGACC.

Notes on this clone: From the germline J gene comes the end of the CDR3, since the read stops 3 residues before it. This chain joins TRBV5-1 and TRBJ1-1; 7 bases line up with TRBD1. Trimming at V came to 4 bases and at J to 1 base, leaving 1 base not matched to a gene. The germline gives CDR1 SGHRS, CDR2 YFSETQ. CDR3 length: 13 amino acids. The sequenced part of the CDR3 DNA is TGCGCCAGCAGCCGACAGGGGAACACTGAA. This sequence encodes CASSRQGNTE. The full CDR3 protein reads CASSRQGNTEAFF.

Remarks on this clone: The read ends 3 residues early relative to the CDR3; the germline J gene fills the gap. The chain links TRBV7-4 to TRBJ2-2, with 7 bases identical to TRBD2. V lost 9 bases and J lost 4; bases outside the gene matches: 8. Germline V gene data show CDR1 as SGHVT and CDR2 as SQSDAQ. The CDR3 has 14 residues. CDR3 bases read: TGTGCCAGTAATAAGACTAGCCCCACCGGGGAG. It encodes CASNKTSPTGE. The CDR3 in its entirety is CASNKTSPTGELFF.

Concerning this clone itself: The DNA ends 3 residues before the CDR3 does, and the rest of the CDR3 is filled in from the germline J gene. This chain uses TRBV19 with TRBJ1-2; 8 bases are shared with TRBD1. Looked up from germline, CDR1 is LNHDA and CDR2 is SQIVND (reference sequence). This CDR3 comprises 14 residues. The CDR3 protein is CASSFTGGGGDYTF. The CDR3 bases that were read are TGTGCCAGTAGTTTTACAGGGGGAGGGGGTGAC.

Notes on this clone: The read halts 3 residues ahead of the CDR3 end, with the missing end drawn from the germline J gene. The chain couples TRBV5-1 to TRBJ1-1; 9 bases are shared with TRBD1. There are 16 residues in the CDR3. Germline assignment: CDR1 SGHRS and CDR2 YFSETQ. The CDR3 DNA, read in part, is TGCGCCAGCAGCTTGGCTACAGGGGGCTCCACCGAAGAA. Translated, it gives CASSLATGGSTEE. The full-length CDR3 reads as CASSLATGGSTEEAFF.

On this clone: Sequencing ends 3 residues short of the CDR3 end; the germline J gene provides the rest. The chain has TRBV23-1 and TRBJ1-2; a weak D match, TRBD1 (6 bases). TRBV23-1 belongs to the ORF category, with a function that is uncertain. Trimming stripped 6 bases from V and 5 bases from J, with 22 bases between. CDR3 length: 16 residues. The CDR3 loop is CASSHKNTSQGYGYTF. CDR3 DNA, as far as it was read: TGCGCCAGCAGCCACAAAAACACATCTCAGGGGTATGGC.

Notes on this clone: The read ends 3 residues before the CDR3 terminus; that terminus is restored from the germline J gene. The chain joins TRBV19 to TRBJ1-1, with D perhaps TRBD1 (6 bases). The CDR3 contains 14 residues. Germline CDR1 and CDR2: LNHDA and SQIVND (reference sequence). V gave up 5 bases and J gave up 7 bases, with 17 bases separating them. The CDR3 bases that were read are TGTGCCAGTAGTCTATACAGGGTGCGGAGTGAA. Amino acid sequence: CASSLYRVRSE. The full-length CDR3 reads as CASSLYRVRSEAFF.

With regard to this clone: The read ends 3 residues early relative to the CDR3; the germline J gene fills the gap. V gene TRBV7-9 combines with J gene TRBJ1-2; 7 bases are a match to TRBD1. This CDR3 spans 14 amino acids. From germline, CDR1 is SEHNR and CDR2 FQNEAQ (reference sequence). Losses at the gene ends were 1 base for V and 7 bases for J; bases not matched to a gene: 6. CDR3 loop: CASSLVGDRFGYTF. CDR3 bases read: TGTGCCAGCAGCTTAGTGGGGGACAGATTTGGC.

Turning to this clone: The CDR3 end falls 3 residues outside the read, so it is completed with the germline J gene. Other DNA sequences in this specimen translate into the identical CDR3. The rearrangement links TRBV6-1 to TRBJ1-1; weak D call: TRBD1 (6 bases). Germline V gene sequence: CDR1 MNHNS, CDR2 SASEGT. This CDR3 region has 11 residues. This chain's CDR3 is CASSEQTGAFF. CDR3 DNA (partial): TGTGCCAGCAGTGAACAGACAGGC.

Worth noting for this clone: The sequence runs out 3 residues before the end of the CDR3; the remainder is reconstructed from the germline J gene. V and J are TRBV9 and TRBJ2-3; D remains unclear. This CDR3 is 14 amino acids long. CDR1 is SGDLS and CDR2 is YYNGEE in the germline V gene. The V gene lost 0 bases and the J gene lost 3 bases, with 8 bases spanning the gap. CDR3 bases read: TGTGCCAGCAGCGTAGTTGGCAATACAGATACG. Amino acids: CASSVVGNTDT. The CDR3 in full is CASSVVGNTDTQYF.

The CDR3 DNA, read in part, is TGTGCCAGCTCACCACCGGGAGGAAGGGGTTCACCC. Amino acids: CASSPPGGRGSP. The CDR3 as a whole reads CASSPPGGRGSPLHF. This chain joins TRBV18 and TRBJ1-6, with TRBD1 as a possible D gene (5 bases). Coverage ceases 3 residues before the CDR3 finishes, and the germline J gene fills in the end. The CDR3 sequence is 15 residues long. The V end was cut by 0 bases, the J end by 9 bases, with 12 bases between. Germline V lookup: CDR1 KGHSH, CDR2 LQKENI.

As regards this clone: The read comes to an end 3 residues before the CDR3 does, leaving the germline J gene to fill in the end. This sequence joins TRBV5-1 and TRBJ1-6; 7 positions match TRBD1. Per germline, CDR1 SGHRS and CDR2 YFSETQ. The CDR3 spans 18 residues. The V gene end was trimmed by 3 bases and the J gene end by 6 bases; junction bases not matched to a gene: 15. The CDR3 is CASSWDSVGTVPNSPLHF. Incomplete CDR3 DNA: TGCGCCAGCAGCTGGGACTCCGTGGGGACAGTACCTAATTCACCC. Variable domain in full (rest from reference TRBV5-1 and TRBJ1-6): KAGVTQTPRYLIKTRGQQVTLSCSPISGHRSVSWYQQTPGQGLQFLFEYFSETQRNKGNFPGRFSGRQFSNSRSEMNVSTLELGDSALYLCASSWDSVGTVPNSPLHFGNGTRLTVT.

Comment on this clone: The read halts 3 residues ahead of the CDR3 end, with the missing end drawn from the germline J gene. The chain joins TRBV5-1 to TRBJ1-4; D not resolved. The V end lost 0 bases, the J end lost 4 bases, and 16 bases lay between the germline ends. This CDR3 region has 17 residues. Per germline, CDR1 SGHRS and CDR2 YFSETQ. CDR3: CASSLEGLLPNNEKLFF. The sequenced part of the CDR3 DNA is TGCGCCAGCAGCTTGGAGGGCCTCCTACCCAATAATGAAAAA.

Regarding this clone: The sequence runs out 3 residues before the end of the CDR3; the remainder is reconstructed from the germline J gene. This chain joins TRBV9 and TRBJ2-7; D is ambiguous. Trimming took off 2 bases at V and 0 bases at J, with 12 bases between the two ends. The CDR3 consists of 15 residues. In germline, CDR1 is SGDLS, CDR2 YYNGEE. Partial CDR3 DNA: TGTGCCAGCAGCGTCGAATCCGGTTCCTCCTACGAG. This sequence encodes CASSVESGSSYE. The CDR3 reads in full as CASSVESGSSYEQYF.

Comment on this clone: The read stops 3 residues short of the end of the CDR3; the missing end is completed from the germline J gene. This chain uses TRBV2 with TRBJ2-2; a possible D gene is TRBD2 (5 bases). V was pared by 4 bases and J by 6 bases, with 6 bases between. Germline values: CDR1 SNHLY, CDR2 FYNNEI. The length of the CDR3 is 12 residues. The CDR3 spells CASSARAGELFF. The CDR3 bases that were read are TGTGCCAGCAGTGCGAGGGCCGGGGAG.

The CDR3 bases that were read are TGTGCCTGGAGTGTCGAGGGGGCTGAGGCTACCGGGGAG. As protein: CAWSVEGAEATGE. The whole CDR3 is CAWSVEGAEATGELFF. The chain is built from TRBV30 and TRBJ2-2; 7 nucleotides align to TRBD1. The read ends 3 residues shy of where the CDR3 ends; the end is completed using the germline J gene. With V trimmed by 0 bases and J by 5 bases, 9 bases remained unmatched. This CDR3 has 16 residues. Germline assignment: CDR1 GTSNPN and CDR2 SVGIG (reference sequence). The full variable domain, completed using reference TRBV30 and TRBJ2-2, is SQTIHQWPATLVQPVGSPLSLECTVEGTSNPNLYWYRQAAGRGLQLLFYSVGIGQISSEVPQNLSASRPQDRQFILSSKKLLLSDSGFYLCAWSVEGAEATGELFFGEGSRLTVL.